This TCR beta chain originates from a study of blood T cell repertoires in COVID-19. Across the whole study: Sites in the United States, Italy and Spain provided acute and convalescent COVID-19 samples.

The germline gives CDR1 SGHDN, CDR2 FVKESK. The CDR3 extends over 18 amino acids. The ends lost 0 bases at V and 4 bases at J; junction bases unmatched: 12. Per the original methods: By means of reference gene primer amplification, nucleated cell counts were estimated. The data were produced by immunoSEQ multiplex PCR, yet TCRdb's version contains in-frame clones alone and is incomplete. Clone size and V and J calls were adopted from that table, with D and trimming inferred from the DNA. In the table there are 240,000 or so clones, around 90% of which are singletons. The specimen was peripheral blood. The rearrangement links TRBV14 to TRBJ2-1; 7 bases fit TRBD2. This receptor was identified in a woman aged 25-40 years with acute or convalescent COVID-19. DNA for the CDR3: TGTGCCAGCAGCCAAGATAGGTGGCCTAGCGGAAATTACAATGAGCAGTTCTTC. This sequence encodes CASSQDRWPSGNYNEQFF.